Each of the 20 T cell receptor beta chains below was sequenced from the same sample in a study of graft-versus-host responses after intestinal transplantation. Here immunoSEQ multiplex PCR was the method, and the copy in TCRdb shows in-frame clones only, minus some. Here the sample spans over 90,000 clones, 91% being singletons. These TCRs are of unknown antigen specificity. The sequenced sample was unstimulated CD4+ T cells sorted from spleen or lymph node cells, obtained before transplant. These receptors were collected from a human donor who was the organ donor for an intestinal transplant.

The V gene is TRBV11-1, the J gene TRBJ2-3; the D gene is possibly TRBD2 (5 bases). V was cut by 5 bases and J by 5 bases, with 14 bases left in between. Germline values: CDR1 SGHAT, CDR2 FQDESV (reference sequence). This CDR3 has 14 residues. The CDR3 is CASSPRVGRDTQYF. The DNA of the CDR3 is TGTGCCAGCAGCCCTAGGGTAGGGAGAGATACGCAGTATTTT.

The chain combines TRBV5-3 with TRBJ2-7; 9 bases align to TRBD1. TRBV5-3 is flagged as an ORF with uncertain function. The ends lost 3 bases at V and 6 bases at J; junction bases unmatched: 13. CDR3 length equals 16 residues. As DNA, the CDR3 is TGTGCCAGAAGCTGCTCCGGGACAGGGTTGTTTTGCGAGCAGTACTTC. Its translation is CARSCSGTGLFCEQYF.

The chain employs TRBV28 and TRBJ2-5; 14 bases map to TRBD2. Trimming at V came to 2 bases and at J to 2 bases, leaving 1 base not matched to a gene. CDR3 length: 16 residues. The V gene's germline CDR1 is MDHEN and CDR2 SYDVKM. CDR3 coding DNA: TGTGCCAGCAGTTTAGGGACTAGCGGGAGACAAGAGACCCAGTACTTC. Amino acid sequence: CASSLGTSGRQETQYF.

The chain employs TRBV7-2 and TRBJ2-5; 9 bases line up with TRBD1. The DNA end lines up better with TRBJ2-7; the J call may be wrong. Germline CDR1 SGHTA, CDR2 FQGNSA. The CDR3 length is 14 residues. CDR3 nucleotide sequence: TGTGCCAGCAGCTTAAGGGACAGGGCCTACGAGCAGTACTTC. It specifies CASSLRDRAYEQYF.

This clone appeared once. This chain uses TRBV10-3 with TRBJ2-2; D may be TRBD1 (7 bases). The length of the CDR3 is 13 residues. With 8 bases removed from V and 7 bases from J, the gap between germline ends came to 14 bases. CDR1 is ENHRY and CDR2 is SYGVKD in the germline V gene. CDR3 DNA sequence: TGTGCCATCTCCCAGGGGGGAGTCGGGGAGCTGTTTTTT. As protein: CAISQGGVGELFF.

The genes are TRBV18 and TRBJ1-2, with D possibly TRBD1 on 5 matching bases. This CDR3 is 14 amino acids long. V lost 4 bases and J lost 4, with 13 bases in between. Germline assignment: CDR1 KGHSH and CDR2 LQKENI. The CDR3 nucleotides read TGTGCCAGCTCACTACTGACAGATCTCTATGGCTACACCTTC. Protein: CASSLLTDLYGYTF.

This clone appeared a single time. The chain employs TRBV29-1 and TRBJ2-7, with 11 nucleotides matching TRBD1. This CDR3 region has 13 residues. Germline V gene lookup returns CDR1 SQVTM and CDR2 ANQGSEA. V was clipped by 7 bases and J by 2 bases; unmatched bases: 4. As DNA, the CDR3 is TGCAGCGGCCGGGACAGGGGGACCTACGAGCAGTACTTC. Protein: CSGRDRGTYEQYF.

This sequence joins TRBV6-1 and TRBJ1-2, with D uncertain. The germline CDR1 and CDR2 sequences are MNHNS and SASEGT. The CDR3 is 12 amino acids. V was cut by 11 bases and J by 1 base, with 11 bases left in between. DNA of the CDR3: TGTGCCGGAGAAATTCTTAACTATGGCTACACCTTC. Translating it yields CAGEILNYGYTF.

This clone was detected only once. The V and J genes are TRBV11-3 and TRBJ2-7, with 9 nucleotides matching TRBD1. V was clipped by 1 base and J by 2 bases; unmatched bases: 3. This CDR3 spans 15 amino acids. The germline gives CDR1 SGHNT, CDR2 YENEEA. The CDR3 protein is CASSLARQGAYEQYF. The CDR3 coding sequence is TGTGCCAGCAGCTTAGCCCGACAGGGGGCCTACGAGCAGTACTTC.

The CDR3 region has the DNA TGTGCCAGCAGTTCTCCGCGGAACACTGAAGCTTTCTTT. The encoded protein is CASSSPRNTEAFF. The gene calls are TRBV6-5 and TRBJ1-1, with D hard to call. Trimming took off 4 bases at V and 1 base at J, with 7 bases between the two ends. Germline-derived CDR1 and CDR2 are MNHEY and SVGAGI. This CDR3 comprises 13 residues.

V is TRBV29-1 and J is TRBJ1-1, with D perhaps matching TRBD1 (5 bases). This CDR3 has 12 amino acids. Germline V gives CDR1 SQVTM, CDR2 ANQGSEA. V was cut by 4 bases and J by 4 bases, with 10 bases left in between. The CDR3 coding sequence is TGCAGCGTTGTTCCAGGGATCACTGAAGCTTTCTTT. This encodes CSVVPGITEAFF.

The chain couples TRBV13 to TRBJ1-3, with D hard to call. Germline V gene sequence: CDR1 PRHDT, CDR2 FYEKMQ (reference sequence). The ends were cut back, 5 bases at V and 8 bases at J, with 16 bases in the middle. CDR3 size: 14 residues. CDR3 nucleotides: TGTGCCAGCAGCACCCGGAAAGGCCGGGACACCATATATTTT. Translating gives CASSTRKGRDTIYF.

The rearrangement joins TRBV5-4 to TRBJ2-3; no clear D gene. V lost 2 bases and J 2 bases, leaving 9 bases between the germline ends. CDR1 and CDR2 from the germline V gene are SGHNT and YYREEE (reference sequence). CDR3 length: 14 amino acids. CDR3 loop: CASSFRGYTDTQYF. CDR3 bases: TGTGCCAGCAGCTTCAGAGGTTACACAGATACGCAGTATTTT.

The chain is built from TRBV7-9 and TRBJ1-5; tentatively, D is TRBD1 (5 bases). The CDR3 loop spans 15 amino acids. Germline V lookup: CDR1 SEHNR, CDR2 FQNEAQ (reference sequence). Between the trimmed V and J ends, which lost 4 bases and 4 bases, there was a span of 14 bases. As DNA, the CDR3 is TGTGCCAGCAGCTCGGGCAGGGCCCTTAATCAGCCCCAGCATTTT. Translating it yields CASSSGRALNQPQHF.

J is TRBJ1-2 and V is TRBV5-6, with D perhaps TRBD1 (6 bases). This CDR3 comprises 18 residues. Trimming removed 3 bases at V and 2 bases at J, with 23 bases between. CDR1 is SGHDT, CDR2 YYEEEE, per germline. The DNA of the CDR3 is TGTGCCAGCAGCTCAAAACGAGGGGGTCCACGAGCCAACTATGGCTACACCTTC. Protein product: CASSSKRGGPRANYGYTF.

The CDR3 loop is CASSPYPQGSSGNTIYF. The CDR3 region has the DNA TGTGCCAGCAGCCCCTACCCTCAGGGTTCCTCTGGAAACACCATATATTTT. This chain joins TRBV11-2 and TRBJ1-3, with D possibly being TRBD1 (5 bases). Deletions cut 5 bases from V and 0 bases from J, with 17 bases between. This CDR3 is built from 17 residues. Germline CDR1 SGHAT, CDR2 FQNNGV.

The V call is TRBV7-2, the J call TRBJ2-1; tentative D call: TRBD2 (7 bases). The length of the CDR3 is 16 residues. Trimming removed 4 bases from V and 10 bases from J, with 23 bases in between. Per the germline V gene, CDR1 is SGHTA and CDR2 is FQGNSA. CDR3 region: CASSSSGGAGINEQFF. In nucleotides, the CDR3 is TGTGCCAGCAGCTCTTCTGGGGGGGCCGGGATCAACGAGCAGTTCTTC.

V gene TRBV9 combines with J gene TRBJ2-3; D gene uncertain. The CDR3 loop spans 13 amino acids. Germline lookup yields CDR1 SGDLS and CDR2 YYNGEE. V lost 4 bases and J 1 base, leaving 7 bases between the germline ends. The CDR3 DNA follows: TGTGCCAGCAGCCCTCGGGGCACAGATACGCAGTATTTT. It encodes CASSPRGTDTQYF.

The chain combines TRBV29-1 with TRBJ1-2; 7 bases match TRBD1. V dropped 6 bases and J dropped 8; count of bases not matched to a gene: 21. CDR1 and CDR2 (germline): SQVTM, ANQGSEA. There are 16 residues in the CDR3. As DNA, the CDR3 is TGCAGCGTCGCCGGATACAGGGGTAGGGGATCTGAGGGCTACACCTTC. Translation: CSVAGYRGRGSEGYTF.

V gene TRBV21-1 combines with J gene TRBJ1-2; the table gives TRBD1 as D, unverified against the DNA. TRBV21-1 is shown as a pseudogene. There are 15 residues in the CDR3. The DNA for the CDR3 is TGTGCCCCTATAGGGACAGGGCCCCCTGGTTATGGCTACACCTTC. Protein sequence: CAPIGTGPPGYGYTF.